This T cell receptor (beta chain) was found in a study of blood T cell repertoires in COVID-19. The wider study: Donors in the United States, Italy and Spain gave samples during acute or convalescent COVID-19.

Original processing methods: Amplified reference gene primers provided the basis for estimating nucleated cell counts. The method was immunoSEQ multiplex PCR; TCRdb's version includes in-frame clones alone and lacks a portion of them. V and J calls and clone size follow that table, whereas D and trimming were derived from the DNA. This repertoire shows about 100,000 clones, 85% found once; its top ten account for roughly 13%. V lost 6 bases, J lost 3 bases, and 15 bases lay in between. This CDR3 comprises 14 residues. Germline V lookup: CDR1 WNHNN, CDR2 SYGVQD (reference sequence). This rearrangement joins TRBV10-1 to TRBJ2-7; TRBD2 might be the D (6 bases). The clonotype originates from a human donor in a cohort sampled during active COVID-19. Input material: peripheral blood. The CDR3 DNA sequence: TGCGCCAGCAGCCCCGGTTTCGGGGGCTACGAGCAGTACTTC. As protein: CASSPGFGGYEQYF.